This is a list of T cell receptor beta chains from one sample in a study of T cell responses to AZD1222 COVID-19 vaccine. The table came from immunoSEQ multiplex PCR; TCRdb's copy has only in-frame clones and leaves some out. The sample carries about 150,000 clones, roughly 90% recorded once. The sample was peripheral blood, taken on day 0 of AZD1222 vaccination. Receptor source: an adult in good health. CDR3s include the opening cysteine and the closing phenylalanine or tryptophan. The order of the fields is clone size, CDR3 length, J gene, D gene, V gene, CDR3 DNA, CDR3 protein. A D gene is named only where the DNA matches it firmly. Not every row has a clone size; where given, it reads once, few, many or a size class.

>-|15|TRBJ2-6|-|TRBV27
TGTGCCAGCACGACAGGTTCCTCTGGGGCCAACGTCCTGACTTTC
CASTTGSSGANVLTF
>few|13|TRBJ1-2|TRBD1|TRBV20-1
TGCAGTGCTAGTATAGGGGGCAACAGTGGCTACACCTTC
CSASIGGNSGYTF
>-|15|TRBJ2-7|-|TRBV5-1
TGCGCCAGCAGCCCGGGAGCTTCAAGCTCCTACGAGCAGTACTTC
CASSPGASSSYEQYF
>-|13|TRBJ2-7|-|TRBV28
TGTGCCAGCAGTTTACCCACCAACTACGAGCAGTACTTC
CASSLPTNYEQYF
>-|14|TRBJ1-1|-|TRBV2
TGTGCCAGCAGATCGGGACACCAGAACACTGAAGCTTTCTTT
CASRSGHQNTEAFF
>-|14|TRBJ2-2|-|TRBV5-4
TGTGCCAGCAGCTGGGGGGGCAGCACCGGGGAGCTGTTTTTT
CASSWGGSTGELFF
>-|15|TRBJ1-5|-|TRBV6-2/TRBV6-3
TGTGCCAGCAGTTACTCGATCTTAGGCGGTCAGCCCCAGCATTTT
CASSYSILGGQPQHF
>-|12|TRBJ2-7|TRBD1|TRBV5-6
TGTGCCAGCAGCCGTACAGGGGGTGAGCAGTACTTC
CASSRTGGEQYF
>-|13|TRBJ1-2|-|TRBV4-3
TGCGCCAGCAGCCAAGATTTCGGGTCGGGCTACACCTTC
CASSQDFGSGYTF
>-|13|TRBJ1-5|-|TRBV11-2
TGTGCCAGCAGCTTAGTAAGCAATCAGCCCCAGCATTTT
CASSLVSNQPQHF
>-|15|TRBJ1-3|-|TRBV19
TGTGCCAGTAGTATCACGACGACTTCTGGAAACACCATATATTTT
CASSITTTSGNTIYF
>-|14|TRBJ1-2|-|TRBV5-1
TGCGCCAGCAGCTTGGGAGGGATCGGGAATGGCTACACCTTC
CASSLGGIGNGYTF
>-|15|TRBJ2-3|TRBD1|TRBV7-9
TGTGCCAGCAGCATGGGGACAGGGAGCACAGATACGCAGTATTTT
CASSMGTGSTDTQYF
>-|13|TRBJ2-7|TRBD1|TRBV20-1
TGCAGTGCTAGTGAGGGGGCGAACTACGAGCAGTACTTC
CSASEGANYEQYF
>-|13|TRBJ1-3|-|TRBV28
TGTGCCAGCAGTTTAGGCTCTGGAAACACCATATATTTT
CASSLGSGNTIYF
>-|13|TRBJ1-5|-|TRBV10-3
TGTGCCATCAGTGGGGACATAAATCAGCCCCAGCATTTT
CAISGDINQPQHF
>-|14|TRBJ1-5|TRBD1|TRBV7-2
TGTGCCAGCAGCTCCGGGACAGGGGTGAAGCCCCAGCATTTT
CASSSGTGVKPQHF